This T cell receptor (beta chain) originates from a study of molecular identifiers for immune sequencing clone quantification. One entry per CDR3 protein results from TCRdb running MiXCR on the PCR reads. The sample records about half a million distinct CDR3 sequences, roughly 25% being singletons. CDR1 and CDR2 from the germline V gene are KGHDR and SFDVKD. Trimming cost V 6 bases and J 9 bases, with 10 bases left between them. The CDR3 totals 12 residues. Sequencing used naive CD8+ T cells from blood, with Jurkat cell RNA spiked in. Subset reported: FACS-sorted CD8+CD4-CCR7+CD45RA+ naive T cells. This clonotype was obtained from a human donor in good health. Some libraries in this study had Jurkat cell RNA spiked in. This chain joins TRBV24-1 and TRBJ2-2, with D perhaps TRBD2 (5 bases). Here the CDR3 DNA reads TGTGCCACCAGTCCGGGGTCCAGGGAGCTGTTTTTT. It specifies CATSPGSRELFF.